This entry lists 4 T cell receptor beta chains sequenced from one sample in a study of blood T cell repertoires in COVID-19. Repertoires were generated with immunoSEQ multiplex PCR, while TCRdb's copy carries only in-frame clones and drops some. The sample records over 85,000 clones, 72% being singletons. Sequences were obtained from peripheral blood. These receptors were taken from a woman in her fifties or sixties with acute or convalescent COVID-19.

This chain joins TRBV4-3 and TRBJ1-1; TRBD1 matches at 11 bases. CDR3 size: 13 residues. Germline V gene sequence: CDR1 LGHNA, CDR2 YSLEER. V shed 0 bases, J shed 12 bases, and the junction held 3 bases outside the gene matches. CDR3 protein: CASSQEDRGQPFF. As DNA, the CDR3 is TGCGCCAGCAGCCAAGAGGACAGGGGGCAACCTTTCTTT.

The CDR3 DNA reads TGTGCCAGCAGCTTAGGGCAGGTCAGCACAGATACGCAGTATTTT. Amino acids: CASSLGQVSTDTQYF. The V gene is TRBV11-2, the J gene TRBJ2-3; D not certain. The CDR3 runs to 15 residues. Looked up from germline, CDR1 is SGHAT and CDR2 is FQNNGV. The V end lost 1 base, the J end lost 0 bases, and 8 bases lay between the germline ends.

The chain carries TRBV30 and TRBJ1-5; TRBD1 matches 8 bases. Unmatched junction bases numbered 2, after V lost 2 bases and J lost 5 bases. The CDR3 contains 13 residues. Germline CDR1 GTSNPN, CDR2 SVGIG (reference sequence). The CDR3 protein is CAWSQGAYQPQHF. For the CDR3, the DNA is TGTGCCTGGAGTCAGGGGGCGTATCAGCCCCAGCATTTT.

This clone was recorded many times. The genes are TRBV4-1 and TRBJ1-5, with a weak D call TRBD1 (5 bases). This CDR3 is 17 amino acids long. CDR1 and CDR2 (germline): MGHRA, YSYEKL. The V end was cut by 1 base, the J end by 4 bases, with 17 bases between. The CDR3 is CASSQVDMGLINQPQHF. DNA of the CDR3: TGCGCCAGCAGCCAAGTTGATATGGGACTGATTAATCAGCCCCAGCATTTT.